This record concerns one T cell receptor beta chain sequence. Its antigen is unknown. Germline CDR1 MNHNS, CDR2 SASEGT. CDR3 length equals 14 residues. With V trimmed by 7 bases and J by 4 bases, 7 bases remained unmatched. The data stem from a study of cytomegalovirus exposure and HLA in healthy donors. Study findings and constraints: In all likelihood, a cluster of highly shared sequence variants was a sequencing artifact.

Donors likely had unrecorded immune exposures despite being nominally healthy when sampled. The PCR contained 60 Vbeta and 13 Jbeta primers. How the authors handled the data: Later, tens of millions of unique TCR beta chains were counted in an analysis, and roughly 11 million of them were shared. Clones were read by immunoSEQ multiplex PCR, and TCRdb kept only the in-frame ones, dropping some. V and J calls and clone size are as listed in that table; D and trimming were resolved from the DNA. The sample yields some 170,000 clones, approximately 80% seen once. The sequenced material came from PBMCs. This receptor was identified in a man between 18 and 35 years old in good health and CMV-seropositive. This chain connects TRBV6-1 to TRBJ2-1, with 7 bases identical to TRBD1. The CDR3 DNA is TGTGCCAGCACTTTCGGACAGGAATACAATGAGCAGTTCTTC. Translation: CASTFGQEYNEQFF.